A selection of T cell receptor beta chains follows, all from one sample in a study of long-term antiretroviral therapy in people with HIV. This table comes from immunoSEQ multiplex PCR, and its TCRdb copy is limited to in-frame clones, with some not included. The sample records about 16,000 clones, 80% to 90% being singletons. This sample comprised unsorted PBMCs, obtained around 2.3 years before starting antiretroviral therapy. These receptors were taken from a woman in her 30s with HIV. Both conserved end residues are part of each CDR3. D genes are given only for firm matches. Some rows mark clone size as missing; the rest say once, few, many or name a class of expanded clone.

J,V,size,D,CDR3,DNA
TRBJ2-2,TRBV15,NA,TRBD1,CATSRSLSKWTGTNTGELFF,TGTGCCACCAGCAGATCACTATCAAAATGGACAGGGACGAACACCGGGGAGCTGTTTTTT
TRBJ1-2,TRBV9,once,NA,CASSVAGGSNYGYTF,TGTGCCAGCAGCGTAGCTGGGGGCTCTAACTATGGCTACACCTTC
TRBJ2-7,TRBV19,NA,TRBD2,CASSLSGGYHEQYF,TGTGCCAGTTCACTTAGCGGGGGGTACCACGAGCAGTACTTC
TRBJ1-4,TRBV18,NA,NA,CASSPRPANEKLFF,TGTGCCAGCTCACCTCGCCCTGCTAATGAAAAACTGTTTTTT
TRBJ1-6,TRBV11-2,NA,NA,CASSSGPLGSPLHF,TGTGCCAGCAGCTCGGGTCCGTTGGGTTCACCCCTCCACTTT
TRBJ1-1,TRBV30,few,NA,CAWSAIRATEAFF,TGTGCCTGGAGTGCGATCCGCGCCACTGAAGCTTTCTTT
TRBJ2-7,TRBV7-9,NA,NA,CASSADSYSYEQYF,TGTGCCAGCAGCGCGGACAGCTACTCCTACGAGCAGTACTTC
TRBJ1-5,TRBV7-3,NA,NA,CASSLLGGRDQPQHF,TGTGCCAGCAGCTTACTTGGGGGCCGGGATCAGCCCCAGCATTTT
TRBJ1-1,TRBV10-3,NA,TRBD1,CAISEWTGNTEAFF,TGTGCCATCAGTGAGTGGACAGGGAACACTGAAGCTTTCTTT
TRBJ1-2,TRBV9,NA,TRBD1,CASSPGQGYYGYTF,TGTGCCAGCAGTCCAGGACAGGGCTACTATGGCTACACCTTC